A selection of T cell receptor beta chains follows, all from one sample in a study of cytotoxic CD8 clonotypes in ibrutinib-treated CLL. TCRdb keeps only in-frame clones here, not all; method: immunoSEQ multiplex PCR. The sample carries fewer than 30,000 clones, roughly 69% recorded once. Material: PBMCs, obtained at disease progression, from a patient treated with ibrutinib. These receptors all come from a human donor with chronic lymphocytic leukemia. Each CDR3 is given with its conserved first and last residue. D genes are given only for firm matches. Clone size appears in some rows only: once, few, many, or a class for an expanded clone.

TRBV18,NA,TRBJ1-3,TRBD1,TGTGCCAGCTCACCACGGGCCGGGACAGGGATCTCTGGAAACACCATATATTTT,CASSPRAGTGISGNTIYF
TRBV5-1,NA,TRBJ1-1,NA,TGCGCCAGCAGCCCCGATCCGAGGAACACTGAAGCTTTCTTT,CASSPDPRNTEAFF
TRBV19,few,TRBJ1-1,TRBD1,TGTGCCAGTAGCACAGGGGGCGGAGGCACTGAAGCTTTCTTT,CASSTGGGGTEAFF
TRBV11-1,once,TRBJ2-3,TRBD2,TGTGCCAGCAGCGATATACCGACTAGCGGTAGCACAGATACGCAGTATTTT,CASSDIPTSGSTDTQYF
TRBV4-1,NA,TRBJ2-7,NA,TGCGCCAGCAGCCGCCTAGGATGGGGGACCCCCGGTCAGTACGAGCAGTACTTC,CASSRLGWGTPGQYEQYF
TRBV6-5,NA,TRBJ1-1,NA,TGTGCCAGCTGGGGGTGGGAGAACACTGAAGCTTTCTTT,CASWGWENTEAFF
TRBV4-2,NA,TRBJ1-5,TRBD1,TGTGCCAGCAGCCAAGGCGATGGGACAGGCAATCAGCCCCAGCATTTT,CASSQGDGTGNQPQHF
TRBV2,few,TRBJ1-5,NA,TGTGCCAGCAGTGAGCTTGGGGAAGATCAGCCCCAGCATTTT,CASSELGEDQPQHF
TRBV9,NA,TRBJ2-5,NA,TGTGCCAGCAGCGCCTCCGGGGGTTACCAAGAGACCCAGTACTTC,CASSASGGYQETQYF
TRBV6-5,NA,TRBJ2-5,TRBD1,TGTGCCAGCAGTTACTCACAGGGGGCGCGGGAGACCCAGTACTTC,CASSYSQGARETQYF
TRBV27,NA,TRBJ2-6,TRBD1,TGTGCCAGCAGTTGGGACAGGGGGTCTGGGGCCAACGTCCTGACTTTC,CASSWDRGSGANVLTF
TRBV5-1,NA,TRBJ1-1,NA,TGCGCCAGCAGCCGGATGGGGGTTGAAGCTTTCTTT,CASSRMGVEAFF
TRBV27,few,TRBJ2-2,NA,TGTGCCAGCAGTACCGCCGGGTCGACCGGGGAGCTGTTTTTT,CASSTAGSTGELFF
TRBV15,NA,TRBJ1-6,NA,TGTGCCACCAGCAGAGCGGCGGGCGTTAATTCACCCCTCCACTTT,CATSRAAGVNSPLHF
TRBV5-1,NA,TRBJ1-1,NA,TGCGCCAGCAGCGGTCACCCCACAGTGAACACTGAAGCTTTCTTT,CASSGHPTVNTEAFF
TRBV7-9,NA,TRBJ2-7,NA,TGTGCCAGCAGCTCCAGGGTCTACGAGCAGTACTTC,CASSSRVYEQYF
TRBV6-5,once,TRBJ1-5,NA,TGTGCCAGCAGTCTGACCGGGGCGGGCAATCAGCCCCAGCATTTT,CASSLTGAGNQPQHF
TRBV7-9,NA,TRBJ2-5,NA,TGTGCCAGCAGCGCCCAGGGGGAGACCCAGTACTTC,CASSAQGETQYF
TRBV11-2,once,TRBJ1-1,NA,TGTGCCAGCCTGTCGGGAGCCTGGAACACTGAAGCTTTCTTT,CASLSGAWNTEAFF
TRBV4-1,NA,TRBJ2-1,TRBD1,TGCGCCAGCAGCCAAGACCGTGGACAGGTCGACTACAATGAGCAGTTCTTC,CASSQDRGQVDYNEQFF
TRBV7-2,NA,TRBJ1-2,NA,TGTGCCAGCAGCTTAGAACAAGGCGCTAAAGGACGTGGCTACACCTTC,CASSLEQGAKGRGYTF
TRBV6-5,NA,TRBJ2-7,NA,TGTGCCAGCAGTGCTCGGAAGTACGAGCAGTACTTC,CASSARKYEQYF
TRBV2,NA,TRBJ1-2,TRBD1,TGTGCCAGCAGTGTGGGCCCCCGGGGCAGGGGGGACTATGGCTACACCTTC,CASSVGPRGRGDYGYTF
TRBV9,NA,TRBJ2-1,NA,TGTGCCAGCAGCGTCGGGACAAACAATGAGCAGTTCTTC,CASSVGTNNEQFF
TRBV7-6,NA,TRBJ1-2,NA,TGTGCCAGCAGCTTATTCGGGGACCCGAGAAGTGGCTACACCTTC,CASSLFGDPRSGYTF
TRBV2,NA,TRBJ1-2,TRBD1,TGTGCCAGCACCTCCCAGGGGGCAAACTATGGCTACACCTTC,CASTSQGANYGYTF
TRBV4-1,NA,TRBJ2-5,TRBD2,TGCGCCAGCAGCCAAGTCCTAGCGGGGGGGGAGACCCAGTACTTC,CASSQVLAGGETQYF
TRBV19,once,TRBJ2-5,TRBD2,TGTGCCACTAGCGTAACGGGGGGATTAGAGACCCAGTACTTC,CATSVTGGLETQYF